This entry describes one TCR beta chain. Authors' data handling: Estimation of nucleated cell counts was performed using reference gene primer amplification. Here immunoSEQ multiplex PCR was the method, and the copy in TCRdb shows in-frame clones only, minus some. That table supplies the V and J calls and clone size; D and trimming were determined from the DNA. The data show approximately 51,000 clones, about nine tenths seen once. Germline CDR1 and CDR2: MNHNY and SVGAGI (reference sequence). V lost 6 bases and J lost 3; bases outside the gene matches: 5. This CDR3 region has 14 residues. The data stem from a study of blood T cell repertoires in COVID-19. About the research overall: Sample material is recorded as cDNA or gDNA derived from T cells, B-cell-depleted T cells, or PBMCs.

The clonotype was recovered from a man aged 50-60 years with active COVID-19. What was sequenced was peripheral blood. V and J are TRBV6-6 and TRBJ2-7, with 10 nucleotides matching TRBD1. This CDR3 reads CASSDRGLNYEQYF. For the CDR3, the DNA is TGTGCCAGCAGCGACAGGGGGCTCAACTACGAGCAGTACTTC.